This T cell receptor (beta chain) was sequenced for a study of shared clonotypes between healthy human individuals. Libraries were prepared by immunoSEQ multiplex PCR; TCRdb keeps only in-frame clonotypes and omits some of them. The data hold a few million clones, with roughly 93% observed a single time. CDR3 length equals 18 residues. V shed 2 bases and J 4 bases; nucleotides not matched to a gene: 14. The germline V gene has CDR1 LNHDA and CDR2 SQIVND (reference sequence). In the naive CD8 group, cells lacked CD45RO and were positively selected for CCR7, so terminally differentiated effector memory CD45RA+ cells were left out.

The sequence was collected from a man between 18 and 35 years old in good health. Some clones in this sample may be carry-over from other donors' samples. The source material was naive CD8+ T cells from PBMCs. The chain is built from TRBV19 and TRBJ1-1, with TRBD1 matching 9 bases. The CDR3 DNA follows: TGTGCCAGTAGTATATTAACCGGACAGGGGAAGTACGGCACTGAAGCTTTCTTT. Its translation: CASSILTGQGKYGTEAFF.